Shown below are 24 T cell receptor beta chains from a single sample sequenced in a study of cytomegalovirus exposure and HLA in healthy donors. The primer mix had 60 Vbeta and 13 Jbeta primers. The assay was immunoSEQ multiplex PCR, and TCRdb's table has in-frame clones only and misses some. This table has over 110,000 clones, approximately 78% appearing once. Material for sequencing was PBMCs. The origin of the receptors is a woman in her thirties or forties in good health and CMV-seropositive.

The V call is TRBV5-1, the J call TRBJ2-7, with 8 bases lining up with TRBD1. With V trimmed by 4 bases and J by 4 bases, 19 bases remained unmatched. The germline gives CDR1 SGHRS, CDR2 YFSETQ. This CDR3 is 18 amino acids long. In DNA form, the CDR3 reads TGCGCCAGCAGCCCGAGATCAGGGGGCGACGGCGGGACTTACGAGCAGTACTTC. This codes for CASSPRSGGDGGTYEQYF.

The rearrangement uses TRBV28 and TRBJ1-2, with 9 bases identical to TRBD1. CDR1 is MDHEN, CDR2 SYDVKM, per germline. Trimming at V came to 6 bases and at J to 7 bases, leaving 15 bases not matched to a gene. CDR3 length: 16 residues. The CDR3 region is CASSSPGQGSPLGYTF. DNA for the CDR3: TGTGCCAGCAGCTCGCCCGGACAGGGGTCCCCCCTTGGCTACACCTTC.

This clone was counted only a few times. The V gene is TRBV5-1, the J gene TRBJ1-2; D is ambiguous. Germline CDR1 reads SGHRS; CDR2 reads YFSETQ. The CDR3 is 15 amino acids. Trimming removed 0 bases from V and 7 bases from J, with 16 bases in between. The CDR3 sequence is CASSLDSQPVGGYTF. CDR3 coding DNA: TGCGCCAGCAGCTTGGACAGCCAACCGGTGGGTGGCTACACCTTC.

The V and J genes are TRBV7-3 and TRBJ1-1; D call uncertain. CDR3 length: 13 amino acids. The germline V gene encodes CDR1 SGHTA and CDR2 FQGTGA. The V gene lost 4 bases and the J gene lost 0 bases, with 6 bases spanning the gap. In DNA form, the CDR3 reads TGTGCCAGCAGCTCTCACATGAACACTGAAGCTTTCTTT. Protein product: CASSSHMNTEAFF.

The chain links TRBV28 to TRBJ1-1; D is unclear. CDR1 is MDHEN, CDR2 SYDVKM, per germline. This CDR3 has 13 amino acids. V gave up 9 bases and J gave up 4 bases, with 15 bases separating them. The CDR3 DNA reads TGTGCCAGTACCCCATCGTACGGCACTGAAGCTTTCTTT. It yields the protein CASTPSYGTEAFF.

V and J are TRBV9 and TRBJ2-5; TRBD2 matches at 14 bases. Germline lookup yields CDR1 SGDLS and CDR2 YYNGEE. After removal of 0 bases from V and 5 bases from J, the junction contained 6 bases not matched to a gene. The CDR3 is 17 amino acids. CDR3 in DNA: TGTGCCAGCAGCGTAGCTGGACTAGCGGGAGGTGGGGAGACCCAGTACTTC. The encoded protein is CASSVAGLAGGGETQYF.

The chain recombines TRBV28 with TRBJ2-5, with a tentative D call TRBD2 (6 bases). The V end lost 3 bases, the J end lost 10 bases, and 12 bases lay between the germline ends. CDR1 and CDR2 (germline): MDHEN, SYDVKM. This CDR3 is built from 12 residues. CDR3 sequence: CASSLPWGDQYF. DNA for the CDR3: TGTGCCAGCAGTTTGCCTTGGGGGGACCAGTACTTC.

The chain employs TRBV29-1 and TRBJ2-3; 8 nucleotides align to TRBD1. V shed 6 bases and J 0 bases; nucleotides not matched to a gene: 2. The germline V gene encodes CDR1 SQVTM and CDR2 ANQGSEA. The CDR3 spans 13 residues. CDR3 region: CSVHRGSTDTQYF. CDR3 nucleotide sequence: TGCAGCGTCCACAGGGGGAGCACAGATACGCAGTATTTT.

V is TRBV9 and J is TRBJ2-7, with 7 nucleotides matching TRBD1. V was pared by 0 bases and J by 0 bases, with 3 bases of the junction left unmatched. Germline CDR1 is SGDLS and CDR2 is YYNGEE. The CDR3 has 15 amino acids. The CDR3, as DNA: TGTGCCAGCAGCGTAGGTGGGACAGCCTCCTACGAGCAGTACTTC. It translates to CASSVGGTASYEQYF.

CDR3 bases: TGTGCCAGCAGCACAACAGGGGGGAGCGGGTCCTCCTACAATGAGCAGTTCTTC. Its protein product is CASSTTGGSGSSYNEQFF. This chain links TRBV28 with TRBJ2-1, with TRBD1 matching 8 bases. CDR1 is MDHEN, CDR2 SYDVKM, per germline. The CDR3 sequence is 18 residues long. V gave up 6 bases and J gave up 0 bases; unmatched junction bases: 13. The full variable domain, with the rest looked up from reference TRBV28 and TRBJ2-1, is DVKVTQSSRYLVKRTGEKVFLECVQDMDHENMFWYRQDPGLGLRLIYFSYDVKMKEKGDIPEGYSVSREKKERFSLILESASTNQTSMYLCASSTTGGSGSSYNEQFFGPGTRLTVL.

The V gene is TRBV11-3, the J gene TRBJ2-2; D perhaps matches TRBD2 (6 bases). The CDR3 is made up of 15 amino acids. V lost 0 bases and J 7 bases, leaving 12 bases between the germline ends. Germline CDR1 reads SGHNT; CDR2 reads YENEEA. The DNA of the CDR3 is TGTGCCAGCAGCTTAGATGCGGGGATGGACGGGGAGCTGTTTTTT. Its protein is CASSLDAGMDGELFF.

The chain recombines TRBV2 with TRBJ2-1, with 7 bases that match TRBD2. CDR3 length equals 16 residues. From germline, CDR1 is SNHLY and CDR2 FYNNEI. V shed 3 bases and J 7 bases; nucleotides not matched to a gene: 12. The CDR3 nucleotides are TGTGCCAGCAGTGATGCTAGCGGACCCAGAAAGAATGAGCAGTTCTTC. This gives the protein CASSDASGPRKNEQFF. The entire variable domain, with the rest obtained from reference TRBV2 and TRBJ2-1, is as follows: EPEVTQTPSHQVTQMGQEVILRCVPISNHLYFYWYRQILGQKVEFLVSFYNNEISEKSEIFDDQFSVERPDGSNFTLKIRSTKLEDSAMYFCASSDASGPRKNEQFFGPGTRLTVL.

The V call is TRBV11-1, the J call TRBJ2-1; 8 bases fit TRBD2. This CDR3 is built from 15 residues. The V gene end was trimmed by 2 bases and the J gene end by 9 bases; junction bases not matched to a gene: 9. Germline V CDR1 and CDR2: SGHAT, FQDESV (reference sequence). CDR3 sequence reads: CASSLRFSGTGEQFF. Written as DNA, the CDR3 is TGTGCCAGCAGCTTACGTTTTAGCGGGACGGGTGAGCAGTTCTTC.

V gene TRBV27 combines with J gene TRBJ2-7; D gene uncertain. Germline assignment: CDR1 MNHEY and CDR2 SMNVEV (reference sequence). Trimming shortened V by 2 bases and J by 0 bases, and 11 bases separated the two germline ends. The CDR3 has 15 amino acids. The CDR3 nucleotides read TGTGCCAGCAGTTTAAGGCAGGATAGCTCCTACGAGCAGTACTTC. As protein: CASSLRQDSSYEQYF.

The gene calls are TRBV14 and TRBJ1-2, with D hard to call. The CDR3 contains 12 residues. Trimming took off 4 bases at V and 5 bases at J, with 8 bases between the two ends. The germline gives CDR1 SGHDN, CDR2 FVKESK. Here the CDR3 reads CASSRSEYGYTF. CDR3 coding DNA: TGTGCCAGCAGCCGGTCGGAGTATGGCTACACCTTC.

V gene TRBV27 combines with J gene TRBJ1-5; D is uncertain. V was pared by 2 bases and J by 2 bases, with 13 bases between. CDR3 size: 16 residues. In germline, CDR1 is MNHEY, CDR2 SMNVEV (reference sequence). The CDR3 nucleotides are TGTGCCAGCAGTTTAGGACGGACTGGGGGCAATCAGCCCCAGCATTTT. Translation gives CASSLGRTGGNQPQHF.

Turning to this clone: One end of the junction does not line up with germline, which may come from a read error. V is TRBV5-1 and J is TRBJ2-2; 8 bases are a match to TRBD2. The CDR3 extends over 14 amino acids. CDR1 is SGHRS and CDR2 is YFSETQ in the germline V gene. The CDR3 spells CASSFSGNTGEPFF. The CDR3 DNA reads TGCGCCAGCAGCTTTAGCGGGAACACCGGGGAGCCGTTTTTT.

The chain links TRBV5-4 to TRBJ2-5, with 11 nucleotides matching TRBD2. With V trimmed by 4 bases and J by 4 bases, 6 bases remained unmatched. This CDR3 contains 15 residues. The V gene's germline CDR1 is SGHNT and CDR2 YYREEE (reference sequence). The CDR3 reads CASSVTSGSLETQYF. The CDR3 DNA follows: TGTGCCAGCAGCGTCACTAGCGGGAGTTTAGAGACCCAGTACTTC. The variable domain in full, completed from reference TRBV5-4 and TRBJ2-5, reads ETGVTQSPTHLIKTRGQQVTLRCSSQSGHNTVSWYQQALGQGPQFIFQYYREEENGRGNFPPRFSGLQFPNYSSELNVNALELDDSALYLCASSVTSGSLETQYFGPGTRLLVL.

This clone was seen only once. The chain combines TRBV2 with TRBJ2-5; 10 bases are shared with TRBD2. Gene TRBJ2-7 matches the end of the DNA better, so the J call may be wrong. This CDR3 is 15 amino acids long. From germline, CDR1 is SNHLY and CDR2 FYNNEI. CDR3 DNA: TGTGCCAGCAGTGAAAGAGCGGGAGGGACTTACGAGCAGTACTTC. Translating it yields CASSERAGGTYEQYF.

With respect to this clone: Different DNA sequences within this sample yield the same CDR3. The rearrangement uses TRBV10-1 and TRBJ2-1; the D gene is possibly TRBD2 (6 bases). This CDR3 has 14 residues. Between the trimmed V and J ends, which lost 7 bases and 5 bases, there was a span of 15 bases. Germline CDR1 reads WNHNN; CDR2 reads SYGVQD (reference sequence). This chain's CDR3 is CASTLAGCDNEQFF. CDR3 DNA: TGCGCCAGCACTCTGGCGGGGTGTGACAATGAGCAGTTCTTC.

This sequence joins TRBV2 and TRBJ2-7; 7 bases fit TRBD1. Germline V gives CDR1 SNHLY, CDR2 FYNNEI. CDR3 length: 14 amino acids. V trimming: 6 bases; J trimming: 3 bases; junction bases outside the gene matches: 8. The DNA of the CDR3 is TGTGCCAGCAGGGAGGACAGGCCCGTCTACGAGCAGTACTTC. Protein: CASREDRPVYEQYF.

DNA of the CDR3: TGTGCCAGCATAGGTTGGGGGACAGGGAATGGCTATGGCTACACCTTC. This sequence encodes CASIGWGTGNGYGYTF. The chain uses TRBV28 and TRBJ1-2, with 9 bases aligning to TRBD1. V trimming: 7 bases; J trimming: 4 bases; junction bases outside the gene matches: 13. Germline CDR1 is MDHEN and CDR2 is SYDVKM. The length of the CDR3 is 16 residues.

The J gene is TRBJ2-5, the V gene TRBV6-5; 9 bases are a match to TRBD2. CDR3 length: 13 residues. Germline values: CDR1 MNHEY, CDR2 SVGAGI. The V gene end was trimmed by 6 bases and the J gene end by 5 bases; junction bases not matched to a gene: 4. CDR3 sequence reads: CASRRAGGETQYF. The CDR3 DNA sequence: TGTGCCAGCAGGAGAGCGGGAGGCGAGACCCAGTACTTC.

The rearrangement uses TRBV5-4 and TRBJ2-7; 10 positions match TRBD2. Looked up from germline, CDR1 is SGHNT and CDR2 is YYREEE (reference sequence). The CDR3 has 15 amino acids. J lost 2 bases, V lost 4 bases, and 6 bases had no gene match. CDR3 in DNA: TGTGCCAGCAGCCTAGCGGGAGCGAACGCCTACGAGCAGTACTTC. Encoded protein: CASSLAGANAYEQYF.